This T cell receptor (beta chain) was sequenced for a study of shared clonotypes between healthy human individuals. Whole-study findings and limits: Against clonotypes common to all four donors, non-shared ones had lower generation probabilities.

This clone came up once. Its antigen is not identified. Libraries were prepared by immunoSEQ multiplex PCR; TCRdb keeps only in-frame clonotypes and omits some of them. Of about 730,000 clones listed, approximately 72% are singletons. CDR3 length: 14 residues. The germline gives CDR1 MDHEN, CDR2 SYDVKM. V was pared by 6 bases and J by 3 bases, with 11 bases between. The sequence was obtained from a woman aged 25-40 years in good health. Sample: memory CD4+ T cells sorted from blood. Regarding subset: CD45RA-negative fraction. The rearrangement joins TRBV28 to TRBJ1-4; a possible D gene is TRBD1 (6 bases). For the CDR3, the DNA is TGTGCCAGCAGCCCACAGGGTCCTAATGAAAAACTGTTTTTT. It specifies CASSPQGPNEKLFF.